One and the same sample provided the 10 T cell receptor beta chains below, sequenced in a study of regulatory T cells in long-lasting Graves disease. Arm-PCR with iRepertoire HTBI primers amplified the CDR3 regions for these TCR beta libraries. TCRdb analysed the multiplex PCR reads with MiXCR anew, one entry per CDR3 protein. The sample yields hundreds of thousands of distinct CDR3 sequences, about 17% seen once. Described time point: newly diagnosed GD, antithyroid drugs for less than 3 months. PBMC-derived RNA was used for the TCR library. These records were also assigned to another study, of T cells in Graves' hyperthyroidism and ophthalmopathy.

Sample: peripheral blood mononuclear cells (PBMCs), taken at new diagnosis, from a patient treated with antithyroid drugs. The receptors come from a woman aged 30 to 39 with Graves disease.

This clonotype has at least ten counts. The chain joins TRBV15 to TRBJ2-5; 11 bases are shared with TRBD2. This CDR3 contains 15 residues. The J segment lost 5 bases and the V segment lost 5 bases, leaving 7 bases of the junction unmatched. Germline values: CDR1 LNHNV, CDR2 YYDKDF (reference sequence). CDR3: CATSGLVAGGETQYF. The CDR3 DNA sequence: TGTGCCACCAGCGGATTGGTAGCGGGAGGGGAGACCCAGTACTTC.

J is TRBJ1-5 and V is TRBV20-1; D might be TRBD1 (6 bases). Trimming cost V 0 bases and J 9 bases, with 18 bases left between them. The CDR3 loop spans 15 amino acids. Germline CDR1 DFQATT, CDR2 SNEGSKA (reference sequence). The CDR3 is CSARDRGTLRMPQHF. Written as DNA, the CDR3 is TGCAGTGCTAGAGATAGGGGGACCCTAAGGATGCCCCAGCATTTT.

This clonotype was picked up many times. The chain combines TRBV20-1 with TRBJ1-2; D not resolved. The CDR3 contains 13 residues. CDR1 and CDR2 (germline): DFQATT, SNEGSKA (reference sequence). The chain's CDR3 is CTPPAVDNYGYTF. As DNA, the CDR3 is TGCACCCCCCCCGCGGTAGATAACTATGGCTACACCTTC.

This clonotype was seen a handful of times. It may be a read error: a sequence one base away is much more abundant. The J gene is TRBJ2-1, the V gene TRBV6-2 or TRBV6-3; TRBD2 agrees at 11 bases. Per the germline V gene, CDR1 is MNHEY and CDR2 is SVGEGT. The length of the CDR3 is 17 residues. Losses at the gene ends were 6 bases for V and 2 bases for J; bases not matched to a gene: 9. CDR3 sequence: CASRRIAGGPPYNEQFF. The CDR3 nucleotides are TGTGCCAGCAGACGAATAGCGGGAGGGCCCCCCTACAATGAGCAGTTCTTC.

This clonotype was detected many times. The rearrangement links TRBV10-1 to TRBJ2-7; 8 positions match TRBD1. The CDR3 runs to 14 residues. J was trimmed by 0 bases and V by 6 bases; bases with no gene match: 4. The germline V gene has CDR1 WNHNN and CDR2 SYGVQD (reference sequence). In DNA form, the CDR3 reads TGCGCCAGCAGGGGCAGGGGGCCCTCCTACGAGCAGTACTTC. It encodes CASRGRGPSYEQYF.

This clonotype was observed many times. The CDR3 DNA follows: TGTGCCAGCAGTGTTTGGGAAAACACCGGGGAGCTGTTTTTT. Encoded protein: CASSVWENTGELFF. The chain joins TRBV27 to TRBJ2-2, with no clear D. V was shortened by 5 bases and J by 2 bases, with 9 bases between the two germline ends. This CDR3 is 14 amino acids long. Looked up from germline, CDR1 is MNHEY and CDR2 is SMNVEV (reference sequence).

In its sample, this clonotype was seen many times. V is TRBV28 and J is TRBJ1-1, with TRBD1 as a possible D gene (5 bases). The germline gives CDR1 MDHEN, CDR2 SYDVKM. V lost 7 bases and J 0 bases, leaving 9 bases between the germline ends. CDR3 size: 13 residues. The CDR3 here is CASKGTMNTEAFF. CDR3 DNA sequence: TGTGCCAGCAAAGGGACCATGAACACTGAAGCTTTCTTT.

The count of this clonotype is one. V is TRBV20-1 and J is TRBJ1-1, with a possible D match to TRBD1 (6 bases). The germline gives CDR1 DFQATT, CDR2 SNEGSKA (reference sequence). The CDR3 is made up of 16 amino acids. V was cut by 5 bases and J by 1 base, with 20 bases left in between. The CDR3 DNA sequence: TGCAGTGCTGCCCCCCGGGGCAGGGGTTCGAACACTGAAGCTTTCTTT. Translation: CSAAPRGRGSNTEAFF.

This clonotype has only a few counts. The chain is built from TRBV20-1 and TRBJ1-5; 7 bases map to TRBD1. Germline loops: CDR1 DFQATT, CDR2 SNEGSKA (reference sequence). The CDR3 is made up of 14 amino acids. V lost 3 bases and J lost 1; bases outside the gene matches: 3. The chain's CDR3 is CSAREGASNQPQHF. Written as DNA, the CDR3 is TGCAGTGCTAGGGAGGGGGCGAGCAATCAGCCCCAGCATTTT.

This clonotype was detected many times. The rearrangement uses TRBV18 and TRBJ2-3; D remains unclear. Germline V lookup: CDR1 KGHSH, CDR2 LQKENI. This CDR3 is 14 amino acids long. With 2 bases removed from V and 2 bases from J, the gap between germline ends came to 8 bases. The CDR3 DNA reads TGTGCCAGCTCACCAGTGGGCAACACAGATACGCAGTATTTT. Amino acids: CASSPVGNTDTQYF.